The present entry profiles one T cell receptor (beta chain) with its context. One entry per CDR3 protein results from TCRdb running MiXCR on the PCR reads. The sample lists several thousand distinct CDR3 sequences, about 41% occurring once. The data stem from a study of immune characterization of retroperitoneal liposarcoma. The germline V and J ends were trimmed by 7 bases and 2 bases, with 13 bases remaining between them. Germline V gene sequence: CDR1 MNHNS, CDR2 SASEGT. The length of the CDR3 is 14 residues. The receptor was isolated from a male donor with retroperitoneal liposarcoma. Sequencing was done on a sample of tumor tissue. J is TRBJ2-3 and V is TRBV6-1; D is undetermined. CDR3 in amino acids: CASIPGFYTDTQYF. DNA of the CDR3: TGTGCCAGCATCCCCGGGTTTTACACAGATACGCAGTATTTT.